These T cell receptor beta chains were read from a single sample in a study of shared clonotypes between healthy human individuals. TCRdb keeps only in-frame clones here, not all; method: immunoSEQ multiplex PCR. This table has under 600,000 clones, more than 95% appearing once. Sequencing input: naive CD4+ T cells sorted from blood. Every receptor here comes from a woman aged 25-40 years in good health. CDR3s include the opening cysteine and the closing phenylalanine or tryptophan. A D gene is named only where the DNA matches it firmly. Clone size is shown for a subset of rows, as once, few, many or a class of expanded clone.

>-|TRBJ1-3|-|TRBV5-6
CASSLEISGNTIYF
TGTGCCAGCAGCTTGGAAATCTCTGGAAACACCATATATTTT
>-|TRBJ2-5|TRBD1|TRBV5-1
CASSMGQREETQYF
TGCGCCAGCAGCATGGGACAGAGAGAAGAGACCCAGTACTTC
>-|TRBJ1-1|-|TRBV7-7
CASSLEEGWTEAFF
TGTGCCAGCAGCTTAGAGGAGGGCTGGACTGAAGCTTTCTTT
>-|TRBJ2-5|-|TRBV6-5
CASSYFGGPQETQYF
TGTGCCAGCAGTTACTTCGGGGGCCCCCAAGAGACCCAGTACTTC
>-|TRBJ2-5|-|TRBV10-3
CAISDAGTETQYF
TGTGCCATCAGTGACGCAGGGACTGAGACCCAGTACTTC
>-|TRBJ2-1|-|TRBV7-2
CASSLTGTQGGNEQFF
TGTGCCAGCAGCTTAACAGGGACTCAAGGGGGCAATGAGCAGTTCTTC
>-|TRBJ2-7|-|TRBV28
CASSLGVENEQYF
TGTGCCAGCAGTTTGGGAGTCGAGAATGAGCAGTACTTC
>-|TRBJ2-3|-|TRBV5-4
CASSLETHSTDTQYF
TGTGCCAGCAGCTTGGAAACGCATAGCACAGATACGCAGTATTTT
>-|TRBJ2-7|TRBD1|TRBV27
CASSLQGQYEQYF
TGTGCCAGCAGTCTACAGGGACAGTACGAGCAGTACTTC
>-|TRBJ1-1|-|TRBV6-1
CASSRAEITEAFF
TGTGCCAGCAGTCGAGCAGAGATCACTGAAGCTTTCTTT
>-|TRBJ2-5|TRBD2|TRBV6-1
CASSAKGRLSLAGGEETQYF
TGTGCCAGCAGTGCGAAGGGGAGGCTGTCTCTAGCGGGAGGCGAGGAGACCCAGTACTTC
>-|TRBJ2-2|TRBD2|TRBV28
CASRMTSGRANTGELFF
TGTGCCAGCAGGATGACTAGCGGGAGGGCAAACACCGGGGAGCTGTTTTTT
>once|TRBJ2-5|TRBD1|TRBV29-1
CSAGQGGTQYF
TGCAGCGCCGGACAGGGTGGGACCCAGTACTTC
>-|TRBJ2-7|-|TRBV10-3
CAISESIVPYEQYF
TGTGCCATCAGTGAGTCGATTGTGCCATACGAGCAGTACTTC
>-|TRBJ1-1|-|TRBV6-5
CASSYGGAGKNEAFF
TGTGCCAGCAGTTATGGGGGGGCAGGGAAGAATGAAGCTTTCTTT
>-|TRBJ2-1|TRBD1|TRBV2
CASSEGQGTYNEQFF
TGTGCCAGCAGTGAAGGACAGGGAACCTACAATGAGCAGTTCTTC
>-|TRBJ2-7|TRBD2|TRBV28
CASSRGEGPLYEQYF
TGTGCCAGCAGCCGGGGGGAGGGCCCTCTATACGAGCAGTACTTC
>-|TRBJ1-4|-|TRBV15
CATSRDRHATNEKLFF
TGTGCCACCAGCAGAGATCGACATGCAACTAATGAAAAACTGTTTTTT
>-|TRBJ2-7|-|TRBV9
CASNGDPDVGEQYF
TGTGCCAGCAATGGAGACCCCGACGTGGGTGAGCAGTACTTC
>-|TRBJ2-7|-|TRBV6-4
CASSDFERRAGYEQYF
TGTGCCAGCAGTGACTTCGAGCGGAGGGCCGGGTACGAGCAGTACTTC
>-|TRBJ2-3|TRBD2|TRBV29-1
CSAAGTSGGDTQYF
TGCAGCGCCGCAGGGACTAGCGGAGGGGATACGCAGTATTTT
>-|TRBJ2-3|TRBD2|TRBV4-1
CASSVRLAGVAIDTQYF
TGCGCCAGCAGCGTACGACTAGCGGGAGTTGCTATAGATACGCAGTATTTT
>-|TRBJ2-1|TRBD1|TRBV2
CASSPTDRGQQFF
TGTGCCAGCAGTCCTACTGACAGGGGGCAACAGTTCTTC
>-|TRBJ2-3|TRBD2|TRBV29-1
CSVERLAGIRGTDTQYF
TGCAGCGTTGAACGGCTAGCGGGAATCCGTGGCACAGATACGCAGTATTTT
>-|TRBJ1-1|-|TRBV18
CASSRIRGNTEAFF
TGTGCCAGCTCACGGATCCGCGGTAACACTGAAGCTTTCTTT